This T cell receptor beta chain was recovered during a study of blood T cell repertoires in COVID-19. TCRdb's table, derived via immunoSEQ multiplex PCR, lists solely in-frame clones and lacks some. Seen here are 250,000 or so clones, around 82% observed once, and the top ten hold about 3%. Trimming pared 6 bases from V and 6 bases from J, leaving 12 bases between. The V gene's germline CDR1 is MNHEY and CDR2 SMNVEV (reference sequence). The CDR3 runs 12 residues. Sequenced material: PBMCs or T cells enriched from blood (not recorded which). This receptor was taken from a man aged 45-65 years who had recovered from COVID-19. The chain uses TRBV27 and TRBJ2-7; tentative D call: TRBD1 (6 bases). This CDR3 reads CASRTGGLEQYF. CDR3 nucleotides: TGTGCCAGCAGGACAGGCGGTCTCGAGCAGTACTTC.